The T cell receptor beta chain under discussion was sequenced for a study of Ad26.COV2.S vaccination and SARS-CoV-2 variants. Method: immunoSEQ multiplex PCR; TCRdb's copy keeps in-frame clones and lacks some. The sample holds roughly 92,000 clones, 82% seen once. Notes on the study in general: Placebo and vaccine recipients had non-spike TCR breadth that was similar. Placebo recipients trailed vaccine recipients in spike-specific TCR breadth. Reportedly, after vaccination the spike-specific CD8+ and CD4+ T cell responses displayed substantial breadth. Assessments of TCR breadth and depth may have underestimated the total T cell responses.

Worth noting for this clone: No antigen is known for it.

CDR1 and CDR2 (germline): SGHTA, FQGTGA. Trimming took 5 bases from V and 4 from J; bases not matched to a gene: 4. This CDR3 region has 13 residues. This receptor was identified in a human donor who had recovered from COVID-19. Material: peripheral blood, obtained after recovery from COVID-19. This chain links TRBV7-3 with TRBJ1-1, with 7 bases matching TRBD1. Here the CDR3 reads CASSVDRVTEAFF. The CDR3, as DNA: TGTGCCAGCAGCGTCGACAGGGTCACTGAAGCTTTCTTT.